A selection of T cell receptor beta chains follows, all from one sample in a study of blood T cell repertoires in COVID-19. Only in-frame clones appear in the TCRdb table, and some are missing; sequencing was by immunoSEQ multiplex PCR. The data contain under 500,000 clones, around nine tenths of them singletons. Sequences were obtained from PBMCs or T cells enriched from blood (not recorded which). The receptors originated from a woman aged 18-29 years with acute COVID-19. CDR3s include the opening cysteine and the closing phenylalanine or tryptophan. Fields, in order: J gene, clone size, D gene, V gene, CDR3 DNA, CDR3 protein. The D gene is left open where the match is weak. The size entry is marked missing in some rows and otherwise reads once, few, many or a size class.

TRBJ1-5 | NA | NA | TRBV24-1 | TGTGCCACCAGTGGGACTGGCAATCAGCCCCAGCATTTT | CATSGTGNQPQHF
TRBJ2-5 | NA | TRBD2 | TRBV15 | TGTGCCACCAGCAGAGAACTAGCGGGGGTACAAGAGACCCAGTACTTC | CATSRELAGVQETQYF
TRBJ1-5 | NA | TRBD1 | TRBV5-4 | TGTGCCAGCAGCTCACAGGGGAAAGGGGGCAATCAGCCCCAGCATTTT | CASSSQGKGGNQPQHF
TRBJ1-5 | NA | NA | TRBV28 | TGTGCCAGCAGTTTTGCGGGACCTAATCAGCCCCAGCATTTT | CASSFAGPNQPQHF
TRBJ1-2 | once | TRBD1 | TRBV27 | TGTGCCAGCAGTCCCAGGACAGGGGGAAGCTATGGCTACACCTTC | CASSPRTGGSYGYTF
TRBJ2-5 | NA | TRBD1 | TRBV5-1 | TGCGCCAGCAGCGGAGGGACAGGGCCGCAAGAGACCCAGTACTTC | CASSGGTGPQETQYF
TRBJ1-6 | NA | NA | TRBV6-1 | TGTGCCAGCAGTGAAACACCAAATGCCCATTCACCCCTCCACTTT | CASSETPNAHSPLHF
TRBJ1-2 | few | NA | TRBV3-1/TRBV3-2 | TGTGCCAGCAGCCATGGAGATGGCGGCTACACCTTC | CASSHGDGGYTF
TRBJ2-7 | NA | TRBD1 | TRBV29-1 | TGCAGCGTTAGGTTTGGGGGACAGGCGTCCTACGAGCAGTACTTC | CSVRFGGQASYEQYF
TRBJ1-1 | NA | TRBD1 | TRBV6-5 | TGTGCCAGCAGCTTGACAGGGCGAATCGCTGAAGCTTTCTTT | CASSLTGRIAEAFF
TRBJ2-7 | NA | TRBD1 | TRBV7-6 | TGTGCCAGCAGCCATGAACAGGGGTCGACCTACGAGCAGTACTTC | CASSHEQGSTYEQYF
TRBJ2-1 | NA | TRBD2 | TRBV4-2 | TGTGCCAGCAGCTCAAGCTCGGGACTAGCGGGAGGTGGGCGGAATGAGCAGTTCTTC | CASSSSSGLAGGGRNEQFF
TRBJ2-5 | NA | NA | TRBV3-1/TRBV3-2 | TGTGCCAGCACACTGGGGTCCAGGGAAGAGACCCAGTACTTC | CASTLGSREETQYF
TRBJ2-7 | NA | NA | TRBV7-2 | TGTGCCAGCAGCCTTCGACTAGGGTCCTACGAGCAGTACTTC | CASSLRLGSYEQYF
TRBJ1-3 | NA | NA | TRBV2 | TGTGCCAGCAGTGTCCAGCGGGCCCGCTCTGGAAACACCATATATTTT | CASSVQRARSGNTIYF
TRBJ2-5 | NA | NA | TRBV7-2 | TGTGCCAGCAGCACCGCTGGGCTTTCAGAGACCCAGTACTTC | CASSTAGLSETQYF
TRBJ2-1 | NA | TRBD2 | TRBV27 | TGTGCCAGCAGACAAGGGACTAGCGGGAGCAATGAGCAGTTCTTC | CASRQGTSGSNEQFF
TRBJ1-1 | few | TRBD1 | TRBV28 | TGTGCCAGCAGTCGTACAGGGGGCACTGAAGCTTTCTTT | CASSRTGGTEAFF
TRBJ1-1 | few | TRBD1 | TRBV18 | TGTGCCAGCTCACCTGGACAGGGTGAGACTGAAGCTTTCTTT | CASSPGQGETEAFF
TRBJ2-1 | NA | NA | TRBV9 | TGTGCCAGCAGCGTAGACAGCTCTACCGCCAATGAGCAGTTCTTC | CASSVDSSTANEQFF
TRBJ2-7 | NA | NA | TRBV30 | TGTGCCTGGAGTGTACTTCCTATCCTAGCCTACGAGCAGTACTTC | CAWSVLPILAYEQYF
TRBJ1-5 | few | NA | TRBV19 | TGTGCCAGTAGTATAGACAGGGGCCCTCAGCCCCAGCATTTT | CASSIDRGPQPQHF
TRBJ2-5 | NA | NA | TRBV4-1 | TGCGCCAGCAGCCAAGATAGAGGACAGATTCAAGAGACCCAGTACTTC | CASSQDRGQIQETQYF
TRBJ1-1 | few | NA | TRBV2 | TGTGCCAGCAGTGTTCTGATGTCGGACACTGAAGCTTTCTTT | CASSVLMSDTEAFF
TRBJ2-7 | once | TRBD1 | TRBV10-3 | TGTGCCACGACAGGGACCTACGAGCAGTACTTC | CATTGTYEQYF
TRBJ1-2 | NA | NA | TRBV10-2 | TGCGCCAGCAGTGCACGAGGCGACCGGATCTATGGCTACACCTTC | CASSARGDRIYGYTF
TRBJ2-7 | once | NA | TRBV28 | TGTGCCAGCAGCGAGGACTACGAGCAGTACTTC | CASSEDYEQYF
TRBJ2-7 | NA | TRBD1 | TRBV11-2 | TGTGCCAGCAGCTCTCTGACAGGGTCCAACGAGCAGTACTTC | CASSSLTGSNEQYF
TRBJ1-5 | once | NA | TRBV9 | TGTGCCAGCAGCGTAGGGTGGGGGCGTGGGCAGCCCCAGCATTTT | CASSVGWGRGQPQHF
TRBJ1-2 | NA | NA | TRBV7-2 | TGTGCCAGCAGCCCCTGGGAAGGGGGCTATGGCTACACCTTC | CASSPWEGGYGYTF
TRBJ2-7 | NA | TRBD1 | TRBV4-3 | TGCGCCAGCAGCCAAGATGGGGGACAGGGCCCCTACGAGCAGTACTTC | CASSQDGGQGPYEQYF
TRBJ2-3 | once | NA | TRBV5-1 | TGCGCCAGCGGGCGACTAACCACAGATACGCAGTATTTT | CASGRLTTDTQYF
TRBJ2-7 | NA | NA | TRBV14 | TGTGCCAGCAGGCGGGACGGATCCTACGAGCAGTACTTC | CASRRDGSYEQYF
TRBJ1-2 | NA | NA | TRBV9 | TGTGCCAGCACCGGGATCGGTGGCTACACCTTC | CASTGIGGYTF
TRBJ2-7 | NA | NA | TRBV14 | TGTGCCAGCAGCCGGGATGACAGTCCCTACGAGCAGTACTTC | CASSRDDSPYEQYF
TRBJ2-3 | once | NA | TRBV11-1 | TGTGCCAGCAGCCGGGGAGATACGCAGTATTTT | CASSRGDTQYF
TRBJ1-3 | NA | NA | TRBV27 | TGTGCCAGCAGTTTAGTAGGGGGACATCGCTCTGGAAACACCATATATTTT | CASSLVGGHRSGNTIYF
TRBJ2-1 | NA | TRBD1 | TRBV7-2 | TGTGCCAGCAGCAAGACCGGGACAGGCCACTACAATGAGCAGTTCTTC | CASSKTGTGHYNEQFF
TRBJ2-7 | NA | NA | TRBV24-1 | TGTGCCACCAGTGATTTGCGTGGGGACAACAAGCAGTACTTC | CATSDLRGDNKQYF
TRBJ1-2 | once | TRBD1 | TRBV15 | TGTGCCACCAGCAGAGGGACAGGGGACTATGGCTACACCTTC | CATSRGTGDYGYTF